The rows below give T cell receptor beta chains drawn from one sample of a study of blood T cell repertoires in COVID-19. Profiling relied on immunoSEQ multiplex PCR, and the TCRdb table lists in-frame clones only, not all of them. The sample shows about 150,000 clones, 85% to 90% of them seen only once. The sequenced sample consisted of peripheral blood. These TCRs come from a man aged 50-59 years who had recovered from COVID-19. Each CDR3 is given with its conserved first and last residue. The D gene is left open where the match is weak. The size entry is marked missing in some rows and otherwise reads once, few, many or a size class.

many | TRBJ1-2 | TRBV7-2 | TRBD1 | CASSSHAGQGARGYTF | TGTGCCAGCAGTTCCCATGCAGGACAGGGGGCGCGGGGCTACACCTTC
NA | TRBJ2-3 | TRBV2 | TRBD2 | CASSGPKLAKETDTQYF | TGTGCCAGCAGTGGTCCCAAACTAGCGAAAGAAACAGATACGCAGTATTTT
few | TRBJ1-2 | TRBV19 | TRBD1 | CASRGTEYGGYTF | TGTGCCAGTCGCGGGACAGAATATGGGGGCTACACCTTC
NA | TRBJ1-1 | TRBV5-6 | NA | CASSSQGTEAFF | TGTGCCAGCAGCTCTCAGGGGACTGAAGCTTTCTTT
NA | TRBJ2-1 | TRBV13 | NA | CASRGTRGGAGNEQFF | TGTGCCAGCAGGGGGACGCGGGGCGGGGCCGGGAATGAGCAGTTCTTC
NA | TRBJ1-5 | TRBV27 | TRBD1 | CASRDRTGYSNQPQHF | TGTGCCAGCAGGGACAGGACTGGATATAGCAATCAGCCCCAGCATTTT
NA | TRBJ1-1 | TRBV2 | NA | CASSEDLTEAFF | TGTGCCAGCAGTGAAGATCTCACTGAAGCTTTCTTT
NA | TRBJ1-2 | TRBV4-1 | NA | CASSQDRVRGVDGYTF | TGCGCCAGCAGCCAAGATAGGGTGCGGGGCGTGGATGGCTACACCTTC
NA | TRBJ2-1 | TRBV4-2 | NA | CASSQGVFNEQFF | TGTGCCAGCAGCCAAGGTGTCTTCAATGAGCAGTTCTTC
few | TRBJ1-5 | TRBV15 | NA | CATSRDKSASQHF | TGTGCCACCAGCAGAGACAAGTCAGCGTCCCAGCATTTT
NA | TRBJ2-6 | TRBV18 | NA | CASSPNTGTYSGANVLTF | TGTGCCAGCTCACCGAACACCGGGACATACTCTGGGGCCAACGTCCTGACTTTC
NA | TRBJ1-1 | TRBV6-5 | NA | CASSRNFLNTEAFF | TGTGCCAGCAGCAGAAATTTTTTGAACACTGAAGCTTTCTTT
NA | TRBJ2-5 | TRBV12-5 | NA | CASGLGGLETQYF | TGTGCTAGTGGTTTGGGGGGGCTCGAGACCCAGTACTTC
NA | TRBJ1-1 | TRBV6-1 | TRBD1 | CASSEGDRENTEAFF | TGTGCCAGCAGTGAAGGGGACAGGGAGAACACTGAAGCTTTCTTT
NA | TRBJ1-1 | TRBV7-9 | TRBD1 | CASSPGTGKAFF | TGTGCCAGCAGCCCCGGGACAGGGAAAGCTTTCTTT
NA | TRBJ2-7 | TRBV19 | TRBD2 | CASSISSGGTYEQYF | TGTGCCAGTAGTATTAGTAGCGGGGGAACCTACGAGCAGTACTTC
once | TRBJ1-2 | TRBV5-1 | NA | CASRGRNYGYTF | TGCGCCAGCAGGGGGAGAAACTATGGCTACACCTTC
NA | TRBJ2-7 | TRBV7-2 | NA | CASSYQGILNEQYF | TGTGCCAGCAGCTATCAGGGAATTTTGAACGAGCAGTACTTC
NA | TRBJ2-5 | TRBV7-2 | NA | CASIEGGRKTQYF | TGTGCCAGCATCGAAGGGGGAAGGAAGACCCAGTACTTC
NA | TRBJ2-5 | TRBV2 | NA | CASSASRVFLDLQETQYF | TGTGCCAGCAGTGCAAGCAGGGTTTTCCTAGATCTCCAAGAGACCCAGTACTTC
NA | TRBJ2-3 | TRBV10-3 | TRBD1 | CAIMGTGGPSDTQYF | TGTGCCATCATGGGGACAGGGGGCCCCTCCGATACGCAGTATTTT
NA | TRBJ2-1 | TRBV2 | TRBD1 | CASSSGTGGKYNEQFF | TGTGCCAGCAGTTCCGGGACAGGGGGCAAGTACAATGAGCAGTTCTTC
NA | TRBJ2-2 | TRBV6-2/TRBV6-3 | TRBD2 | CASSYSAGGPNTGELFF | TGTGCCAGCAGTTACTCAGCGGGGGGGCCAAACACCGGGGAGCTGTTTTTT
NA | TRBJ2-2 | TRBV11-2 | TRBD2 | CASTGGENTGELFF | TGTGCCAGCACGGGGGGAGAAAACACCGGGGAGCTGTTTTTT
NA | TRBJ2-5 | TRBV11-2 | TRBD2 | CATRQTIAGRETQYF | TGTGCCACCAGACAGACGATAGCGGGGCGGGAGACCCAGTACTTC
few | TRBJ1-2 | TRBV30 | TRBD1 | CAWKSRGINYGYTF | TGTGCCTGGAAATCCAGGGGGATTAACTATGGCTACACCTTC
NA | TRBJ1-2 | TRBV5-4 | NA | CASAEGGGSDYGYTF | TGTGCCAGCGCTGAAGGGGGGGGGTCGGACTATGGCTACACCTTC
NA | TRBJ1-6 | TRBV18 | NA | CASSPREGGSSPLHF | TGTGCCAGCTCACCCAGAGAGGGTGGAAGTTCACCCCTCCACTTT
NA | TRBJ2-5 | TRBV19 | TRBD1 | CASSILAPGQDSQETQYF | TGTGCCAGTAGTATTCTCGCACCGGGACAGGATTCCCAAGAGACCCAGTACTTC
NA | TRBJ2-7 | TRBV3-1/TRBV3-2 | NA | CASSLRVQVYEQYF | TGTGCCAGCAGCCTAAGGGTACAGGTCTACGAGCAGTACTTC
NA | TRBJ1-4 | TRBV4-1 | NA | CASSPRGGEKLFF | TGCGCCAGCAGCCCCAGGGGTGGGGAAAAACTGTTTTTT
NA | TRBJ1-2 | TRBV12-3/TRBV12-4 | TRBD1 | CASSPTGSGYTF | TGTGCCAGCAGCCCGACAGGGTCTGGCTACACCTTC
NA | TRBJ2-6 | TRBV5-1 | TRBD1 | CASSLDPGQGGSGANVLTF | TGCGCCAGCAGCTTGGATCCGGGACAGGGGGGCTCTGGGGCCAACGTCCTGACTTTC
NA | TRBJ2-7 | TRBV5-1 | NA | CASTPDNLLYEQYF | TGCGCCAGCACCCCCGACAATCTTCTCTACGAGCAGTACTTC
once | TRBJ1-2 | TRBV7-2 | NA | CASSLPGLTFRYTF | TGTGCCAGCAGCTTACCGGGACTTACCTTTCGCTACACCTTC
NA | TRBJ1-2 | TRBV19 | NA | CASSTDTGIYGYTF | TGTGCCAGTAGTACGGACACGGGCATCTATGGCTACACCTTC
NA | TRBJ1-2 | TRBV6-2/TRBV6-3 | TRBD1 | CASSYLDRNNYGYTF | TGTGCCAGCAGTTACTTGGACAGGAACAACTATGGCTACACCTTC
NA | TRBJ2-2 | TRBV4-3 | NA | CASSQDRGADTGELFF | TGCGCCAGCAGCCAAGACCGGGGGGCCGACACCGGGGAGCTGTTTTTT
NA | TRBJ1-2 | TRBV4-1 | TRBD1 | CASSRAGGGLTGYTF | TGCGCCAGCAGCCGGGCAGGGGGAGGTCTGACCGGCTACACCTTC
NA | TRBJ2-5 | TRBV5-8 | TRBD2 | CASSGLAETQYF | TGTGCCAGCAGTGGACTAGCGGAGACCCAGTACTTC
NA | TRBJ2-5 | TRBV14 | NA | CASSPQLGEQLKTQYF | TGTGCCAGCAGCCCGCAACTAGGAGAGCAACTAAAGACCCAGTACTTC
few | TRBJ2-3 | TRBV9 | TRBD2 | CASSVTSGVPDTQYF | TGTGCCAGCAGCGTGACTAGCGGGGTCCCAGATACGCAGTATTTT
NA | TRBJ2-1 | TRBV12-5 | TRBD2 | CASGLVLSGGLNEQFF | TGTGCTAGTGGTTTGGTATTGTCGGGGGGGCTCAATGAGCAGTTCTTC
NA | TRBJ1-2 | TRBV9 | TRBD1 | CASSVTGNYGYTF | TGTGCCAGCAGCGTGACAGGGAACTATGGCTACACCTTC
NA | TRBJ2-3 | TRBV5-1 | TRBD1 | CASSPGQGRADTQYF | TGCGCCAGCAGCCCGGGACAGGGGAGGGCAGATACGCAGTATTTT
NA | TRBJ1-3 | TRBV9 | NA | CASSLDYGNTIYF | TGTGCCAGCAGTCTTGACTATGGAAACACCATATATTTT
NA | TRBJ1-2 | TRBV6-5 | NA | CASQAAFNYGYTF | TGTGCCAGCCAGGCAGCATTTAACTATGGCTACACCTTC
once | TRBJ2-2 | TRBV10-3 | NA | CAISETGSPGELFF | TGTGCCATCAGTGAAACAGGGTCTCCTGGGGAGCTGTTTTTT
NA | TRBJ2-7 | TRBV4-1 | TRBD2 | CASSQELAGGPISEQYF | TGCGCCAGCAGCCAAGAACTAGCGGGGGGGCCCATCTCCGAGCAGTACTTC
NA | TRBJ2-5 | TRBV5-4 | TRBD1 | CASSTATGGIQETQYF | TGTGCCAGCAGCACGGCGACAGGGGGCATCCAAGAGACCCAGTACTTC